A selection of T cell receptor beta chains follows, all from one sample in a study of blood T cell repertoires in COVID-19. TCRdb's copy holds only in-frame clones and misses some; the assay was immunoSEQ multiplex PCR. Here the sample spans about 130,000 clones, about 74% being singletons. The sequenced material came from peripheral blood. The receptors come from a man in his fifties or sixties with acute or convalescent COVID-19. The CDR3 runs from the conserved cysteine through the conserved F or W.

V gene: TRBV5-1; J gene: TRBJ1-4; CDR3 protein: CASREGGQSEKLFF
V gene: TRBV2; J gene: TRBJ1-2; CDR3 protein: CASNDKWPGYTF
V gene: TRBV10-3; J gene: TRBJ1-2; CDR3 protein: CAISERGEGVDYTF
V gene: TRBV24-1; J gene: TRBJ2-1; CDR3 protein: CATSEGADNEQFF
V gene: TRBV5-1; J gene: TRBJ2-2; CDR3 protein: CASRTTSTRRTGELFF
V gene: TRBV20-1; J gene: TRBJ1-4; CDR3 protein: CSAPEGEKLFF
V gene: TRBV4-1; J gene: TRBJ2-7; CDR3 protein: CASSPERFHEQYF
V gene: TRBV7-8; J gene: TRBJ1-2; CDR3 protein: CASSLRDRGIYGYTF
V gene: TRBV12-3/TRBV12-4; J gene: TRBJ2-3; CDR3 protein: CASSHQGANTQYF
V gene: TRBV27; J gene: TRBJ2-3; CDR3 protein: CASRLAGGRDTQYF
V gene: TRBV6-4; J gene: TRBJ2-3; CDR3 protein: CATRQGAAADTQYF
V gene: TRBV7-8; J gene: TRBJ2-7; CDR3 protein: CASSRTTYEQYF
V gene: TRBV12-5; J gene: TRBJ1-5; CDR3 protein: CASGPYRGNVGGSNQPQHF
V gene: TRBV27; J gene: TRBJ2-7; CDR3 protein: CASSLGPRTGHYEQYF
V gene: TRBV5-1; J gene: TRBJ2-3; CDR3 protein: CASKTAGGPTDTQYF
V gene: TRBV5-6; J gene: TRBJ1-4; CDR3 protein: CASSFQGNSNEKLFF
V gene: TRBV3-1/TRBV3-2; J gene: TRBJ1-5; CDR3 protein: CASSPRVGNQPQHF
V gene: TRBV24-1; J gene: TRBJ1-5; CDR3 protein: CATSDPTGVGQPQHF
V gene: TRBV9; J gene: TRBJ1-2; CDR3 protein: CASSVGAGQDYGYTF
V gene: TRBV6-4; J gene: TRBJ1-2; CDR3 protein: CASSRGRDYGYTF
V gene: TRBV29-1; J gene: TRBJ2-5; CDR3 protein: CSGGLGGKRETQYF
V gene: TRBV27; J gene: TRBJ2-4; CDR3 protein: CARNPRGQSCF
V gene: TRBV5-1; J gene: TRBJ2-1; CDR3 protein: CASSFGWRERNNEQFF
V gene: TRBV27; J gene: TRBJ1-5; CDR3 protein: CASSLTGENQPQHF
V gene: TRBV2; J gene: TRBJ1-2; CDR3 protein: CASSEVGTVGLNYGYTF
V gene: TRBV2; J gene: TRBJ1-1; CDR3 protein: CASREGGARVTEAFF
V gene: TRBV9; J gene: TRBJ2-7; CDR3 protein: CASSAQLSGNEQYF
V gene: TRBV6-5; J gene: TRBJ2-2; CDR3 protein: CASSHGTGWTGELFF
V gene: TRBV7-2; J gene: TRBJ1-1; CDR3 protein: CASSLTQNTEAFF
V gene: TRBV7-3; J gene: TRBJ1-1; CDR3 protein: CASSPTGGTEAFF
V gene: TRBV7-3; J gene: TRBJ2-7; CDR3 protein: CASSPRGEGPYEQYF
V gene: TRBV4-2; J gene: TRBJ2-7; CDR3 protein: CASSQGPGLESEQYF
V gene: TRBV5-4; J gene: TRBJ2-2; CDR3 protein: CASSLRGGRAGELFF
V gene: TRBV3-1/TRBV3-2; J gene: TRBJ1-4; CDR3 protein: CASSQVLRDRGGKLFF
V gene: TRBV4-1; J gene: TRBJ2-2; CDR3 protein: CASSLRLAGGTLNTGELFF
V gene: TRBV19; J gene: TRBJ1-6; CDR3 protein: CASNIGQVDSPLHF
V gene: TRBV10-3; J gene: TRBJ1-1; CDR3 protein: CAISSQEMNTEAFF
V gene: TRBV6-5; J gene: TRBJ1-2; CDR3 protein: CASSLGQGEYGYTF
V gene: TRBV12-3/TRBV12-4; J gene: TRBJ1-3; CDR3 protein: CAGTRTGSNTIYF
V gene: TRBV5-6; J gene: TRBJ1-2; CDR3 protein: CASSGTGIGRGYTF
V gene: TRBV7-9; J gene: TRBJ1-2; CDR3 protein: CASSLNDRATGGYTF
V gene: TRBV10-2; J gene: TRBJ2-4; CDR3 protein: CASSDGRAKNIQYF
V gene: TRBV9; J gene: TRBJ2-2; CDR3 protein: CASSAGTGTALSTGELFF
V gene: TRBV6-5; J gene: TRBJ2-7; CDR3 protein: CASSYSSSQIYEQYF
V gene: TRBV19; J gene: TRBJ1-1; CDR3 protein: CASSNRRGLMSTEAFF
V gene: TRBV30; J gene: TRBJ2-1; CDR3 protein: CAWSTGTSGPNEQFF
V gene: TRBV19; J gene: TRBJ2-4; CDR3 protein: CASSKQPGQGRVISKNIQYF
V gene: TRBV9; J gene: TRBJ1-2; CDR3 protein: CASSTRTGGTKGYTF
V gene: TRBV3-1/TRBV3-2; J gene: TRBJ1-4; CDR3 protein: CASSQGQTVATNEKLFF
V gene: TRBV6-5; J gene: TRBJ1-2; CDR3 protein: CASSYTGTGGFDYTF